This T cell receptor beta chain was retrieved from a study of shared clonotypes between healthy human individuals. Clones were read by immunoSEQ multiplex PCR, and TCRdb kept only the in-frame ones, dropping some. Of about 2 million clones listed, less than 95% are singletons. Positively selected for CCR7, the CD45RO-negative cells used as naive CD8 cells excluded terminally differentiated effector memory CD45RA+ cells. This TCR was recovered from a young man in good health. The sequencing sample was made of naive CD8+ T cells sorted from blood.

The CDR3, as DNA: TGCGCCAGCAGCCAAGACGGTGAGGGGTACAATGAGCAGTTCTTC. Translating it yields CASSQDGEGYNEQFF. V usage is TRBV4-1 and J usage is TRBJ2-1; D may be TRBD1 or TRBD2 (5 bases each). Germline CDR1 MGHRA, CDR2 YSYEKL. V lost 0 bases to trimming and J lost 4 bases, with 10 bases between them. This CDR3 has 15 residues.